This is a list of T cell receptor beta chains from one sample in a study of cytomegalovirus exposure and HLA in healthy donors. The data were produced by immunoSEQ multiplex PCR, yet TCRdb's version contains in-frame clones alone and is incomplete. This sample has 160,000 or so clones, with around 77% found just once. Sequencing used PBMCs. Receptors were obtained from a man in his fifties in good health and CMV-seropositive. Each CDR3 is given with its conserved first and last residue. The D gene is left open where the match is weak. Some rows have no size entry. The others give once, few or many, or a class for an expanded clone.

J gene: TRBJ2-7; V gene: TRBV7-2; clone size: NA; D gene: TRBD1; CDR3 DNA: TGTGCCAGCAGCTGGACAGGCTCCTACGAGCAGTACTTC; CDR3 protein: CASSWTGSYEQYF
J gene: TRBJ2-1; V gene: TRBV5-1; clone size: NA; D gene: NA; CDR3 DNA: TGCGCCAGCAGCCTCCGACAGGACAATGAGCAGTTCTTC; CDR3 protein: CASSLRQDNEQFF
J gene: TRBJ2-1; V gene: TRBV27; clone size: NA; D gene: TRBD2; CDR3 DNA: TGTGCCAGCAGGGTAGGGACTAGCGGGGACAATGAGCAGTTCTTC; CDR3 protein: CASRVGTSGDNEQFF
J gene: TRBJ2-3; V gene: TRBV19; clone size: NA; D gene: NA; CDR3 DNA: TGTGCCAGTAGCGTTAGAGGAGGGGGCGGCGGTACGCAGTATTTT; CDR3 protein: CASSVRGGGGGTQYF
J gene: TRBJ2-2; V gene: TRBV9; clone size: NA; D gene: NA; CDR3 DNA: TGTGCCAGCAGCCCCCGGACTACCAACACCGGGGAGCTGTTTTTT; CDR3 protein: CASSPRTTNTGELFF
J gene: TRBJ1-5; V gene: TRBV2; clone size: few; D gene: NA; CDR3 DNA: TGTGCCAGCAGTGAAAGGAAACGGGATCCTCATTTT; CDR3 protein: CASSERKRDPHF
J gene: TRBJ1-2; V gene: TRBV5-1; clone size: NA; D gene: TRBD1; CDR3 DNA: TGCGCCAGCAGCGGAAGACAGGGGGGGGTCAGCTACACCTTC; CDR3 protein: CASSGRQGGVSYTF
J gene: TRBJ2-7; V gene: TRBV5-1; clone size: NA; D gene: TRBD1; CDR3 DNA: TGCGCCAGCAGCCTCATAGCCGGGACAGGGGACGAGCAGTACTTC; CDR3 protein: CASSLIAGTGDEQYF
J gene: TRBJ1-4; V gene: TRBV10-3; clone size: NA; D gene: TRBD1; CDR3 DNA: TGTGCCATCACCCCCGACAGGGTGGGAGAAAAACTGTTTTTT; CDR3 protein: CAITPDRVGEKLFF
J gene: TRBJ2-3; V gene: TRBV6-6; clone size: NA; D gene: NA; CDR3 DNA: TGTGCCAGCAGTTTACAGGGCACAGATACGCAGTATTTT; CDR3 protein: CASSLQGTDTQYF
J gene: TRBJ1-2; V gene: TRBV9; clone size: NA; D gene: TRBD1; CDR3 DNA: TGTGCCAGCAGCGTAGAGGGACAGGGGGGTTATGGCTACACCTTC; CDR3 protein: CASSVEGQGGYGYTF
J gene: TRBJ1-5; V gene: TRBV2; clone size: once; D gene: TRBD1; CDR3 DNA: TGTGCCAGCATTGAGACAGGGGATAGCAATCAGCCCCAGCATTTT; CDR3 protein: CASIETGDSNQPQHF
J gene: TRBJ2-5; V gene: TRBV11-2; clone size: NA; D gene: TRBD1; CDR3 DNA: TGTGCCAGCAGCTTCTACAGGGGCCCAGAGACCCAGTACTTC; CDR3 protein: CASSFYRGPETQYF
J gene: TRBJ2-3; V gene: TRBV27; clone size: NA; D gene: TRBD2; CDR3 DNA: TGTGCCAGCAGTCCCAAGGTCAGGGAGTACCGGGAGGAGACGCAGTATTTT; CDR3 protein: CASSPKVREYREETQYF
J gene: TRBJ1-4; V gene: TRBV30; clone size: NA; D gene: TRBD1; CDR3 DNA: TGTGCCTGGAGTAACAAGACAGGGACTAATGAAAAACTGTTTTTT; CDR3 protein: CAWSNKTGTNEKLFF
J gene: TRBJ1-3; V gene: TRBV6-5; clone size: NA; D gene: NA; CDR3 DNA: TGTGCCAGCAGTTTAGGGGTATCTGGAAACACCATATATTTT; CDR3 protein: CASSLGVSGNTIYF
J gene: TRBJ1-4; V gene: TRBV7-9; clone size: few; D gene: NA; CDR3 DNA: TGTGCCAGCAGCTTAGGGTCGGGGGCTAATGAAAAACTGTTTTTT; CDR3 protein: CASSLGSGANEKLFF
J gene: TRBJ1-3; V gene: TRBV4-3; clone size: NA; D gene: NA; CDR3 DNA: TGCGCCAGCAGCCAAGATAACTCTGGAAACACCATATATTTT; CDR3 protein: CASSQDNSGNTIYF
J gene: TRBJ2-7; V gene: TRBV15; clone size: NA; D gene: NA; CDR3 DNA: TGTGCCACCAGCAGAGATTTTTCCGGAGTAGCCTACGAGCAGTACTTC; CDR3 protein: CATSRDFSGVAYEQYF
J gene: TRBJ1-1; V gene: TRBV10-3; clone size: NA; D gene: TRBD1; CDR3 DNA: TGTGCCATCAGTGAACCGGACAGGGTGGGACCTGAAGCTTTCTTT; CDR3 protein: CAISEPDRVGPEAFF
J gene: TRBJ1-5; V gene: TRBV6-1; clone size: once; D gene: TRBD1; CDR3 DNA: TGTGCCAGCAGTGAAGTTGGGACAGGCAATCAGCCCCAGCATTTT; CDR3 protein: CASSEVGTGNQPQHF
J gene: TRBJ2-1; V gene: TRBV7-9; clone size: NA; D gene: NA; CDR3 DNA: TGTGCCAGCAACAACTACAATGAGCAGTTCTTC; CDR3 protein: CASNNYNEQFF
J gene: TRBJ1-1; V gene: TRBV9; clone size: NA; D gene: NA; CDR3 DNA: TGTGCCAGCAGCGCAGATCGTCCTGAAGCTTTCTTT; CDR3 protein: CASSADRPEAFF
J gene: TRBJ1-2; V gene: TRBV29-1; clone size: NA; D gene: TRBD1; CDR3 DNA: TGCAGCGTTGAAGATCGGGGCAGGGGGGACAGCTATGGCTACACCTTC; CDR3 protein: CSVEDRGRGDSYGYTF
J gene: TRBJ1-5; V gene: TRBV19; clone size: NA; D gene: NA; CDR3 DNA: TGTGCCAGTAGCGATACCCCGGGGGGTCAGCCCCAGCATTTT; CDR3 protein: CASSDTPGGQPQHF
J gene: TRBJ2-5; V gene: TRBV5-1; clone size: NA; D gene: TRBD1; CDR3 DNA: TGCGCCAGCAGTGGAGAAGGGGGCGAAGAGACCCAGTACTTC; CDR3 protein: CASSGEGGEETQYF
J gene: TRBJ2-1; V gene: TRBV11-2; clone size: NA; D gene: NA; CDR3 DNA: TGTGCCAGCAGCTTTGTGGGCCAGTCCAACAATGAGCAGTTCTTC; CDR3 protein: CASSFVGQSNNEQFF
J gene: TRBJ2-7; V gene: TRBV6-1; clone size: NA; D gene: TRBD1; CDR3 DNA: TGTGCCAGCAGTAGATCCTGGACAGGGAGTGACGAGCAGTACTTC; CDR3 protein: CASSRSWTGSDEQYF
J gene: TRBJ2-7; V gene: TRBV19; clone size: NA; D gene: NA; CDR3 DNA: TGTGCCAGTAGTACGCCTACAGGGTCGATAAGCGAGCAGTACTTC; CDR3 protein: CASSTPTGSISEQYF
J gene: TRBJ1-2; V gene: TRBV7-2; clone size: NA; D gene: TRBD1; CDR3 DNA: TGTGCCAGCCCGGGACAGGGTCTTGACTATGGCTACACCTTC; CDR3 protein: CASPGQGLDYGYTF
J gene: TRBJ1-2; V gene: TRBV7-6; clone size: once; D gene: TRBD1; CDR3 DNA: TGTGCCAGCAGCCTAAGACCAGGGACAGATTATGGCTACACCTTC; CDR3 protein: CASSLRPGTDYGYTF
J gene: TRBJ2-7; V gene: TRBV25-1; clone size: NA; D gene: NA; CDR3 DNA: TGTGCCAGCAGGTCGGAGTACGAGCAGTACTTC; CDR3 protein: CASRSEYEQYF
J gene: TRBJ2-4; V gene: TRBV5-1; clone size: NA; D gene: TRBD1; CDR3 DNA: TGCGCCAGCAGCTTTGATGTGACCGGGACAGAGTCTAATTTAGCCAAAAACATTCAGTACTTC; CDR3 protein: CASSFDVTGTESNLAKNIQYF
J gene: TRBJ2-7; V gene: TRBV19; clone size: NA; D gene: NA; CDR3 DNA: TGTGCCAGTAGTATATCAGGTGGGGCAGAGTCCTACGAGCAGTACTTC; CDR3 protein: CASSISGGAESYEQYF
J gene: TRBJ1-1; V gene: TRBV10-3; clone size: few; D gene: NA; CDR3 DNA: TGTGCCATCAGTGAGTCGAGAGGATGGAACACTGAAGCTTTCTTT; CDR3 protein: CAISESRGWNTEAFF
J gene: TRBJ1-2; V gene: TRBV6-5; clone size: NA; D gene: TRBD1; CDR3 DNA: TGTGCCAACAGTTACGCGCGACAGGGGGTTAGTGGCTACACCTTC; CDR3 protein: CANSYARQGVSGYTF
J gene: TRBJ1-4; V gene: TRBV28; clone size: few; D gene: TRBD1; CDR3 DNA: TGTGCCAGCAGTCCGCCGACAGGGGGTAATGAAAAACTGTTTTTT; CDR3 protein: CASSPPTGGNEKLFF
J gene: TRBJ1-3; V gene: TRBV10-3; clone size: NA; D gene: TRBD1; CDR3 DNA: TGTGCCATCAGTCCCGACAGGGCTGGAAACACCATATATTTT; CDR3 protein: CAISPDRAGNTIYF
J gene: TRBJ1-6; V gene: TRBV9; clone size: NA; D gene: TRBD1; CDR3 DNA: TGTGCCAGCAGGGGACAGGGGGCGCTTTCACCCCTCCACTTT; CDR3 protein: CASRGQGALSPLHF
J gene: TRBJ2-7; V gene: TRBV27; clone size: NA; D gene: NA; CDR3 DNA: TGTGCCAGCAGTTTATCGGACAGTTCCTACGAGCAGTACTTC; CDR3 protein: CASSLSDSSYEQYF
J gene: TRBJ1-6; V gene: TRBV4-1; clone size: once; D gene: NA; CDR3 DNA: TGCGCCAGCAGCCATAGACAGAATTCACCCCTCCACTTT; CDR3 protein: CASSHRQNSPLHF
J gene: TRBJ2-4; V gene: TRBV6-5; clone size: NA; D gene: NA; CDR3 DNA: TGTGCCAGCACCCAGCCGGGGGGCGGAAACATTCAGTACTTC; CDR3 protein: CASTQPGGGNIQYF
J gene: TRBJ1-5; V gene: TRBV18; clone size: NA; D gene: NA; CDR3 DNA: TGTGCCAGCTCAATCAACAGGGTACAGCCCCAGCATTTT; CDR3 protein: CASSINRVQPQHF
J gene: TRBJ2-6; V gene: TRBV30; clone size: NA; D gene: NA; CDR3 DNA: TGTGCCTGGAGTCGCAGCTCTGGGGCCAACGTCCTGACTTTC; CDR3 protein: CAWSRSSGANVLTF
J gene: TRBJ2-2; V gene: TRBV28; clone size: NA; D gene: TRBD1; CDR3 DNA: TGTGCCAGCAGTTCTAACCCAACAGGGGACACCGGGGAGCTGTTTTTT; CDR3 protein: CASSSNPTGDTGELFF
J gene: TRBJ2-5; V gene: TRBV19; clone size: NA; D gene: NA; CDR3 DNA: TGTGCCAGTAGTATCACTGGGGCCCCCACGCCTCAAGAGACCCAGTACTTC; CDR3 protein: CASSITGAPTPQETQYF
J gene: TRBJ2-3; V gene: TRBV29-1; clone size: few; D gene: NA; CDR3 DNA: TGCAGCGCCAACCTGGTGGGGCCGGGCACAGATACGCAGTATTTT; CDR3 protein: CSANLVGPGTDTQYF
J gene: TRBJ2-5; V gene: TRBV7-2; clone size: NA; D gene: NA; CDR3 DNA: TGTGCCAGCAGCGCCCAGGGACGGGGGAATGGAGAGACCCAGTACTTC; CDR3 protein: CASSAQGRGNGETQYF
J gene: TRBJ2-3; V gene: TRBV27; clone size: NA; D gene: NA; CDR3 DNA: TGTGCCAGCAGTTGGGTTAGCGGTAGCACAGATACGCAGTATTTT; CDR3 protein: CASSWVSGSTDTQYF
J gene: TRBJ2-7; V gene: TRBV18; clone size: NA; D gene: NA; CDR3 DNA: TGTGCCAGCTCACCGATAGAGGGCTCCTACGAGCAGTACTTC; CDR3 protein: CASSPIEGSYEQYF
J gene: TRBJ1-1; V gene: TRBV6-6; clone size: NA; D gene: NA; CDR3 DNA: TGTGCCAGCAGTTACTCGGACACATTGAACACTGAAGCTTTCTTT; CDR3 protein: CASSYSDTLNTEAFF
J gene: TRBJ1-1; V gene: TRBV7-7; clone size: NA; D gene: TRBD1; CDR3 DNA: TGTGCCAGCAGTGGACAGGGGACGAACACTGAAGCTTTCTTT; CDR3 protein: CASSGQGTNTEAFF
J gene: TRBJ2-2; V gene: TRBV5-1; clone size: few; D gene: NA; CDR3 DNA: TGCGCCAGCAGCTTAAACCCTACAGGGCCCGGGGAGCTGTTTTTT; CDR3 protein: CASSLNPTGPGELFF
J gene: TRBJ2-3; V gene: TRBV4-3; clone size: NA; D gene: NA; CDR3 DNA: TGCGCCAGCAGCCAAGACCCGGCGCGGGGGCGGGGCACAGATACGCAGTATTTT; CDR3 protein: CASSQDPARGRGTDTQYF
J gene: TRBJ2-3; V gene: TRBV19; clone size: NA; D gene: TRBD1; CDR3 DNA: TGTGCCAGTAGTATCCAGGGGGCAGATACGCAGTATTTT; CDR3 protein: CASSIQGADTQYF